The 20 T cell receptor beta chains below were found in one sample sequenced in a study of blood T cell repertoires in COVID-19. The table came from immunoSEQ multiplex PCR; TCRdb's copy has only in-frame clones and leaves some out. Of 200,000 to 250,000 clones in the sample, roughly four fifths were seen once. The sequencing input was peripheral blood. The source of these receptors is a woman of 80 years or more with COVID-19, enrolled during active disease.

The chain joins TRBV2 to TRBJ2-2; D is uncertain. CDR1 is SNHLY, CDR2 FYNNEI, per germline. V was clipped by 5 bases and J by 0 bases, with 10 bases between them. This CDR3 is 15 amino acids long. The CDR3 sequence: CASSPRGPNTGELFF. The CDR3 DNA follows: TGTGCCAGCAGTCCTCGTGGGCCGAACACCGGGGAGCTGTTTTTT.

This clone occurred a few times. The gene calls are TRBV7-6 and TRBJ1-5, with TRBD1 as a possible D gene (5 bases). Germline V CDR1 and CDR2: SGHVS, FNYEAQ. CDR3 length: 17 residues. Trimming cost V 1 base and J 4 bases, with 17 bases left between them. In nucleotides, the CDR3 is TGTGCCAGCAGCTTAGTAGCGGGGCAGGGAGGGAATCAGCCCCAGCATTTT. It is translated as CASSLVAGQGGNQPQHF.

This clone was counted between two and nine times. V gene TRBV24-1 combines with J gene TRBJ2-3; D unresolved. The length of the CDR3 is 13 residues. The V gene lost 9 bases and the J gene lost 2 bases, with 11 bases spanning the gap. Germline assignment: CDR1 KGHDR and CDR2 SFDVKD. The chain's CDR3 is CATSSLNTDTQYF. In DNA, the CDR3 is TGTGCCACCTCTTCTCTAAACACAGATACGCAGTATTTT.

The gene calls are TRBV6-2 or TRBV6-3 and TRBJ1-2; 8 bases match TRBD1. This CDR3 comprises 14 residues. J was trimmed by 4 bases and V by 5 bases; bases with no gene match: 6. Germline V gene lookup returns CDR1 MNHEY and CDR2 SVGEGT. CDR3 DNA: TGTGCCAGCAGTGCACAGGGGGAAGGCTATGGCTACACCTTC. Protein sequence: CASSAQGEGYGYTF.

In its sample, this clone was seen once. The chain couples TRBV6-1 to TRBJ2-7; D possibly corresponds to TRBD1 (6 bases). With 2 bases removed from V and 6 bases from J, the gap between germline ends came to 17 bases. Germline CDR1 is MNHNS and CDR2 is SASEGT. This CDR3 contains 15 residues. The CDR3 DNA reads TGTGCCAGCAGTGAAAAAAGCAGGGGTTGGGCCGAGCAGTACTTC. The encoded protein is CASSEKSRGWAEQYF.

This chain uses TRBV27 with TRBJ1-2; no firm D call. Germline lookup yields CDR1 MNHEY and CDR2 SMNVEV (reference sequence). CDR3 length equals 13 residues. Between the trimmed V and J ends, which lost 7 bases and 0 bases, there was a span of 9 bases. The CDR3 sequence: CASNKTPNYGYTF. The CDR3 region has the DNA TGTGCCAGCAATAAAACTCCTAACTATGGCTACACCTTC.

This CDR3 is CASSLAGNQADTQYF. In nucleotides, the CDR3 is TGTGCCAGCAGCCTAGCAGGGAACCAGGCAGATACGCAGTATTTT. The chain recombines TRBV3-1 (or the pseudogene TRBV3-2) with TRBJ2-3; possibly TRBD1 for D (5 bases). V lost 4 bases and J lost 4, with 15 bases in between. The CDR3 contains 15 residues. Germline assignment: CDR1 LGHDT and CDR2 YNNKEL (reference sequence).

V usage is TRBV2 and J usage is TRBJ1-6; 9 bases fit TRBD1. This CDR3 has 16 amino acids. With V trimmed by 5 bases and J by 6 bases, 8 bases remained unmatched. Germline V gene data show CDR1 as SNHLY and CDR2 as FYNNEI. CDR3 in DNA: TGTGCCAGCAGTCTAGGGGGACAGGGCCTTAATTCACCCCTCCACTTT. As protein: CASSLGGQGLNSPLHF.

The rearrangement links TRBV3-1 (or the pseudogene TRBV3-2) to TRBJ2-7; D is ambiguous. The germline V and J ends were trimmed by 2 bases and 3 bases, with 2 bases remaining between them. The CDR3 extends over 11 amino acids. CDR1 LGHDT and CDR2 YNNKEL come from the germline V gene (reference sequence). CDR3 DNA: TGTGCCAGCAGCCAACTCTACGAGCAGTACTTC. It translates to CASSQLYEQYF.

The count of this clone is one. This sequence joins TRBV6-5 and TRBJ1-4; D remains ambiguous. This CDR3 has 14 residues. Germline assignment: CDR1 MNHEY and CDR2 SVGAGI. V gave up 0 bases and J gave up 8 bases, with 10 bases separating them. The CDR3 here is CASSYSGILEKLFF. Written as DNA, the CDR3 is TGTGCCAGCAGTTACTCCGGGATTTTGGAAAAACTGTTTTTT.

V gene TRBV28 combines with J gene TRBJ1-1; D is ambiguous. This CDR3 is 15 amino acids long. V was trimmed by 3 bases and J by 5 bases, leaving 16 bases between them. CDR1 is MDHEN and CDR2 is SYDVKM in the germline V gene. The CDR3 DNA reads TGTGCCAGCAGTTTGGCGGGAGTAGTGGGGACTGAAGCTTTCTTT. It encodes CASSLAGVVGTEAFF.

This clone was seen more than once but under ten times. CDR3 loop: CASSRQDRVRDEQYF. For the CDR3, the DNA is TGTGCCAGCAGCCGCCAGGACAGGGTAAGGGACGAGCAGTACTTC. V gene TRBV14 combines with J gene TRBJ2-7; 8 bases are a match to TRBD1. Germline CDR1 and CDR2: SGHDN and FVKESK. This CDR3 is 15 amino acids long. J was trimmed by 5 bases and V by 4 bases; bases with no gene match: 10.

CDR3 amino acids: CASSRAGTSGGSEQFF. As DNA, the CDR3 is TGTGCCAGCTCACGGGCCGGGACTAGCGGGGGGAGTGAGCAGTTCTTC. The chain employs TRBV18 and TRBJ2-1; 15 bases align to TRBD2. The CDR3 contains 16 residues. Per the germline V gene, CDR1 is KGHSH and CDR2 is LQKENI. The V and J ends lost 4 bases and 9 bases, in that order; junction bases with no gene match: 7.

The chain couples TRBV5-1 to TRBJ1-2; 7 bases match TRBD1. With 4 bases clipped from V and 7 bases from J, the junction kept 19 bases outside the gene matches. The CDR3 loop spans 17 amino acids. Germline loops: CDR1 SGHRS, CDR2 YFSETQ. The CDR3 reads CASSLRPGIQGKIGYTF. The CDR3 coding sequence is TGCGCCAGCAGCCTTAGACCGGGTATACAGGGGAAGATTGGCTACACCTTC.

This CDR3 is CAWSVLGAGYGYTF. The DNA of the CDR3 is TGTGCCTGGAGTGTACTTGGGGCCGGATATGGCTACACCTTC. V and J are TRBV30 and TRBJ1-2; maybe TRBD1 (5 bases). The germline CDR1 and CDR2 sequences are GTSNPN and SVGIG (reference sequence). This CDR3 comprises 14 residues. V gave up 0 bases and J gave up 5 bases, with 13 bases separating them.

The chain uses TRBV4-3 and TRBJ1-2; D may be TRBD1 (5 bases). Trimming removed 0 bases at V and 4 bases at J, with 18 bases between. The CDR3 length is 17 residues. CDR1 is LGHNA and CDR2 is YSLEER in the germline V gene. The CDR3 protein is CASSQEGSLDRAYGYTF. The CDR3 coding sequence is TGCGCCAGCAGCCAAGAAGGGTCCCTTGACAGAGCCTATGGCTACACCTTC.

This clone was counted a few times. The chain couples TRBV28 to TRBJ1-3; D is unclear. CDR1 is MDHEN and CDR2 is SYDVKM in the germline V gene. V lost 7 bases to trimming and J lost 1 base, with 8 bases between them. This CDR3 comprises 13 residues. CDR3 sequence reads: CASTGGSGNTIYF. CDR3 DNA sequence: TGTGCCAGCACGGGAGGGTCTGGAAACACCATATATTTT.

This clone was recorded only once. V gene TRBV6-5 combines with J gene TRBJ1-1, with TRBD1 as a possible D gene (5 bases). The CDR3 covers 14 residues. V lost 6 bases to trimming and J lost 1 base, with 12 bases between them. CDR1 is MNHEY, CDR2 SVGAGI, per germline. As DNA, the CDR3 is TGTGCCAGCAGGACGCTCCAGGGGAACACTGAAGCTTTCTTT. Protein: CASRTLQGNTEAFF.

The genes are TRBV7-2 and TRBJ1-4; D gene unclear. The V and J ends lost 7 bases and 0 bases respectively, with 9 bases between them. The CDR3 totals 14 residues. Germline V gives CDR1 SGHTA, CDR2 FQGNSA. The CDR3 DNA reads TGTGCCAGCAAGGCGGCATCAACTAATGAAAAACTGTTTTTT. It codes for CASKAASTNEKLFF.

This sequence joins TRBV6-6 and TRBJ1-3; D is unresolved. V lost 5 bases and J lost 2, with 22 bases in between. The CDR3 consists of 18 residues. Germline lookup yields CDR1 MNHNY and CDR2 SVGAGI (reference sequence). The CDR3 DNA follows: TGTGCCAGCAGTCCACTGGTCGGGGTCGCGGGAGCTGGAAACACCATATATTTT. Amino acid sequence: CASSPLVGVAGAGNTIYF.